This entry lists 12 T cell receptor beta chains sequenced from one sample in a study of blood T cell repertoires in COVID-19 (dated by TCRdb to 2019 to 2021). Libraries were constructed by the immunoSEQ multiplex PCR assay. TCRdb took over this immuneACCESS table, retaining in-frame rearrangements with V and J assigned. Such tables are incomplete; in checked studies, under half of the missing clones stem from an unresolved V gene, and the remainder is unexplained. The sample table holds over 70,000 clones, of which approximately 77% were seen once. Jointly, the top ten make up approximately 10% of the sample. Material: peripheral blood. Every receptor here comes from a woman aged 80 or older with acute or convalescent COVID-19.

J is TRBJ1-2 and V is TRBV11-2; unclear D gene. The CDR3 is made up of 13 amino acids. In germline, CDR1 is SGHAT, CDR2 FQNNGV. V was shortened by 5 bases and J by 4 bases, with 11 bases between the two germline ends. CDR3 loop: CASSPPRLYGYTF. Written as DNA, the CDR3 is TGTGCCAGCAGCCCGCCGCGGCTCTATGGCTACACCTTC.

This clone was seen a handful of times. CDR3 DNA: TGTGCCAGCAGTTTCGGGTTTGGCTACACCTTC. Its protein is CASSFGFGYTF. The V gene is TRBV28, the J gene TRBJ1-2; D is uncertain. CDR1 is MDHEN and CDR2 is SYDVKM in the germline V gene. This CDR3 has 11 amino acids. Trimming removed 3 bases at V and 7 bases at J, with 6 bases between.

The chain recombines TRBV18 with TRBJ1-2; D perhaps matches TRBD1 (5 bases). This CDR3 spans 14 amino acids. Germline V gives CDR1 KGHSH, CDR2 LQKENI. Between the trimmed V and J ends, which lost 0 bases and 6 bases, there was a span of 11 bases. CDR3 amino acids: CASSPPSRVDGYTF. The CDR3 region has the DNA TGTGCCAGCTCACCACCTTCCAGGGTGGATGGCTACACCTTC.

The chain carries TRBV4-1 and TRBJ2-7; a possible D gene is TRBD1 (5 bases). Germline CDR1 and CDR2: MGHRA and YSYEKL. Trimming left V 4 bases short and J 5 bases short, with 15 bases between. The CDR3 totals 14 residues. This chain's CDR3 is CASSLTQGLDEQYF. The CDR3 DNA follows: TGCGCCAGCAGCCTTACCCAGGGTTTGGACGAGCAGTACTTC.

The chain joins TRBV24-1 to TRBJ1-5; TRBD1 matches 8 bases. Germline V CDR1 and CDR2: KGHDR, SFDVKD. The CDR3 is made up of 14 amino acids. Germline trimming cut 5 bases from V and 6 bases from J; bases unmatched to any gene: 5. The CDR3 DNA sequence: TGTGCCACCAGTGCCGCAGGGGGCGTTCAGCCCCAGCATTTT. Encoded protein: CATSAAGGVQPQHF.

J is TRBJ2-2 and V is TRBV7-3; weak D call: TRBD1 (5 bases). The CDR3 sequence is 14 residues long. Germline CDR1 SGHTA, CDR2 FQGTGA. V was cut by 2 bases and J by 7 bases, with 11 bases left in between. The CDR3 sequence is CASSLEGDSGELFF. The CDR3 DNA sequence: TGTGCCAGCAGCTTAGAAGGGGATAGCGGGGAGCTGTTTTTT.

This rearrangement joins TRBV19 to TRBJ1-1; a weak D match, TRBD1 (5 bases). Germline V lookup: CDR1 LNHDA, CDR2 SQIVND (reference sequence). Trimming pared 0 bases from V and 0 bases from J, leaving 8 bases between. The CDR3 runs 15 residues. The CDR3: CASSIDNRLNTEAFF. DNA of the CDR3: TGTGCCAGTAGTATAGATAACAGGCTGAACACTGAAGCTTTCTTT.

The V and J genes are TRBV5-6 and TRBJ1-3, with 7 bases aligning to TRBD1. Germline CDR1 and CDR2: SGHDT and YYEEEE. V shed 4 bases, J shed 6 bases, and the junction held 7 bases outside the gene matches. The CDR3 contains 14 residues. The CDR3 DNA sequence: TGTGCCAGCAGCCCCGACAGGGCGTTAAACACCATATATTTT. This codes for CASSPDRALNTIYF.

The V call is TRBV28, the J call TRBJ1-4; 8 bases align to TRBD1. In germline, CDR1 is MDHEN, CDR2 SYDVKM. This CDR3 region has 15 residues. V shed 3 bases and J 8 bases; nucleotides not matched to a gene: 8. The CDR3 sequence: CASSLGGTGKEKLFF. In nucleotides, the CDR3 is TGTGCCAGCAGTTTGGGAGGGACAGGAAAAGAAAAACTGTTTTTT.

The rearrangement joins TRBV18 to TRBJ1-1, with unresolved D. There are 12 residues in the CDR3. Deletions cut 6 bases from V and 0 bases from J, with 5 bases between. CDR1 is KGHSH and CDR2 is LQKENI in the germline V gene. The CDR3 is CASSQMNTEAFF. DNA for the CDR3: TGTGCCAGCTCCCAGATGAACACTGAAGCTTTCTTT.

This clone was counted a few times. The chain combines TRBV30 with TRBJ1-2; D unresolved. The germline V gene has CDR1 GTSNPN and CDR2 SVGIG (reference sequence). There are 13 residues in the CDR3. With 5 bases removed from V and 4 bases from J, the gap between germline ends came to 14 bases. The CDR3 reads CAWSREGLYGYTF. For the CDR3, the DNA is TGTGCCTGGTCACGAGAGGGCCTCTATGGCTACACCTTC.

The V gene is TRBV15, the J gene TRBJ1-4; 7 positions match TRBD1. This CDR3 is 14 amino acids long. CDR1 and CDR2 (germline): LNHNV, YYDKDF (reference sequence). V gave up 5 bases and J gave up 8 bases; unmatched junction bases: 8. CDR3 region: CATSRRGNGEKLFF. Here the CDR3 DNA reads TGTGCCACCAGCCGCAGGGGGAATGGGGAAAAACTGTTTTTT.